This T cell receptor (beta chain) was obtained from a study of cytomegalovirus exposure and HLA in healthy donors. This CDR3 contains 15 residues. The V gene's germline CDR1 is LNHDA and CDR2 SQIVND (reference sequence). Trimming cost V 4 bases and J 3 bases, with 16 bases left between them. Assay used: immunoSEQ multiplex PCR; TCRdb lists only in-frame clones, some missing. The table includes a few hundred thousand clones, 88% detected once. The chain recombines TRBV19 with TRBJ2-7, with a weak D call TRBD2 (6 bases). The source material was PBMCs. The TCR was taken from a man aged 30 to 45 in good health and CMV-seronegative. The CDR3 is CASSTIAEPNYEQYF. In DNA form, the CDR3 reads TGTGCCAGTAGTACTATAGCGGAGCCGAACTACGAGCAGTACTTC.